The text below deals with one T cell receptor beta chain. Its antigen is undetermined. The data originate from a study of memory CD4+ T cells and cytomegalovirus serostatus. In the study overall: This sample comes from healthy Belgian adults, eight to ten CMV seropositive, approximately 25 seronegative. General study findings and limits: Of approximately 150 reported CMV TCRbeta sequences, roughly 70 were found in memory CD4+ repertoires.

Germline values: CDR1 MDHEN, CDR2 SYDVKM. The CDR3 length is 17 residues. Trimming removed 1 base from V and 5 bases from J; junction bases left unmatched: 5. Single viable CD3+CD4+CD8-CD45RO+ cells were sorted as the memory CD4+ T cells. Clones were sequenced by immunoSEQ multiplex PCR, and TCRdb holds only the in-frame ones, with some missing. The sample has under 55,000 clones; roughly 72% are singletons. The sequenced material came from memory CD4+ T cells from blood. The chain joins TRBV28 to TRBJ2-7; TRBD2 aligns across 16 bases. The TCR was taken from an adult in good health and CMV-seronegative. This chain's CDR3 is CASSLLGLAGGVDEQYF. The CDR3 nucleotides read TGTGCCAGCAGTTTATTGGGACTAGCGGGGGGGGTAGACGAGCAGTACTTC.